This T cell receptor (beta chain) was recorded in a study of T cells in localized non-small cell lung cancer. Overall study results and limits: Because sequencing included only one region (of the tumor), heterogeneity remains possible. A median of around 52 clones ranked among the top 100 in tumor appeared in adjacent lung.

Clones were read by immunoSEQ multiplex PCR, and TCRdb kept only the in-frame ones, dropping some. The data contain under 35,000 clones, more than 85% of them singletons. Notes on this clone: Its antigen is undetermined.

This specimen was peripheral blood, taken before any cancer treatment. The sequence derives from a female donor of 60 years or more with stage I lung adenocarcinoma.

This chain's CDR3 is CAISPTGDQETQYF. In DNA, the CDR3 is TGTGCCATCAGCCCGACAGGGGACCAAGAGACCCAGTACTTC. This sequence joins TRBV10-3 and TRBJ2-5; 8 bases line up with TRBD1. The CDR3 is 14 residues long. The germline CDR1 and CDR2 sequences are ENHRY and SYGVKD. J gave up 0 bases and V 6 bases, and 3 bases lay outside the gene matches.